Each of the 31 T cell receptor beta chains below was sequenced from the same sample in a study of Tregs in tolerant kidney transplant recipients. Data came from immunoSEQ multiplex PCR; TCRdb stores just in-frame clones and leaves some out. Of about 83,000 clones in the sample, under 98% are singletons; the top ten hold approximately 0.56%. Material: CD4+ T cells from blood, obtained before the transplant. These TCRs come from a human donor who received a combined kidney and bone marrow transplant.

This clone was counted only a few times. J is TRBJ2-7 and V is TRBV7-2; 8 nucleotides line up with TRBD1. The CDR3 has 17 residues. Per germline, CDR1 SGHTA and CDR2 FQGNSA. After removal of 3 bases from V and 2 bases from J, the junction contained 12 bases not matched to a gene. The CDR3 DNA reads TGTGCCAGCAGCTTGACAGGGGTCTTTCCTGCGGCCTACGAGCAGTACTTC. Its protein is CASSLTGVFPAAYEQYF.

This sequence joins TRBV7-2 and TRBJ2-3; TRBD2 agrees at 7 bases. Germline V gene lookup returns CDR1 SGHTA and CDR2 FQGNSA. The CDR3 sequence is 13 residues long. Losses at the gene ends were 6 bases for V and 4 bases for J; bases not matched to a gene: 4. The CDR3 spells CASSWGGADTQYF. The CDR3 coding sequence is TGTGCCAGCAGTTGGGGGGGGGCAGATACGCAGTATTTT.

CDR3 DNA sequence: TGTGCCTGGAGGGGGCCTTGGGAAAAACTGTTTTTT. Translation: CAWRGPWEKLFF. The chain joins TRBV30 to TRBJ1-4; a possible D gene is TRBD1 (5 bases). With 3 bases removed from V and 8 bases from J, the gap between germline ends came to 10 bases. Germline-derived CDR1 and CDR2 are GTSNPN and SVGIG (reference sequence). The CDR3 is 12 amino acids.

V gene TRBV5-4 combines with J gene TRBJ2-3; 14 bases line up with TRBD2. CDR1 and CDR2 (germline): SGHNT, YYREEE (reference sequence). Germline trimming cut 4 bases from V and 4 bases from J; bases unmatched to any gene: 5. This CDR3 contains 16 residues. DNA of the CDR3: TGTGCCAGCAGCAGGGGACTAGCGGGAGAATCAGATACGCAGTATTTT. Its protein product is CASSRGLAGESDTQYF. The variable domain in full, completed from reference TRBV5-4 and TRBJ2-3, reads ETGVTQSPTHLIKTRGQQVTLRCSSQSGHNTVSWYQQALGQGPQFIFQYYREEENGRGNFPPRFSGLQFPNYSSELNVNALELDDSALYLCASSRGLAGESDTQYFGPGTRLTVL.

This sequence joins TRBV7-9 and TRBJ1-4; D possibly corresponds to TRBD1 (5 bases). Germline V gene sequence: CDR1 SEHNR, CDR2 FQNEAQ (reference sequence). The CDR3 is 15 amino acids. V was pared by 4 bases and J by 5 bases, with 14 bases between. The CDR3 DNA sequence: TGTGCCAGCAGCTCCCCGACAGACCCAAATGAAAAACTGTTTTTT. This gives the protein CASSSPTDPNEKLFF.

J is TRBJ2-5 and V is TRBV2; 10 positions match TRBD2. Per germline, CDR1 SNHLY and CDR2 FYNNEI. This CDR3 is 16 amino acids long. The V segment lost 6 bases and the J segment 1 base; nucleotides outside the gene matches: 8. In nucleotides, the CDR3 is TGTGCCAGCAGGGAGAGAGCGGGAGGGCTCCAAGAGACCCAGTACTTC. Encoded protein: CASRERAGGLQETQYF.

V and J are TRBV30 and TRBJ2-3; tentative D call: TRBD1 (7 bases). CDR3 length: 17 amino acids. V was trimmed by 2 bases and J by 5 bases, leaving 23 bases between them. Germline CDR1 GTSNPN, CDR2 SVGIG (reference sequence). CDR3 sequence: CAWSYGGTGVWGDTQYF. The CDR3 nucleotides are TGTGCCTGGAGTTACGGGGGAACAGGGGTTTGGGGAGATACGCAGTATTTT.

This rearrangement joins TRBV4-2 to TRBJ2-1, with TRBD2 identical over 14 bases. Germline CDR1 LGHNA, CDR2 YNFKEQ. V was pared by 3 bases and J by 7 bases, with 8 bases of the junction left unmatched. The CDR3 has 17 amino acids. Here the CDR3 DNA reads TGTGCCAGCAGCCATCGACTAGCGGGGGGGCTGAGGAATGAGCAGTTCTTC. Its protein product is CASSHRLAGGLRNEQFF.

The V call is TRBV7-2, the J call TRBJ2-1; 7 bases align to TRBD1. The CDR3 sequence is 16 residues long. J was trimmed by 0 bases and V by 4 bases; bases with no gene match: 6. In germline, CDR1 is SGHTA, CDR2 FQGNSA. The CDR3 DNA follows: TGTGCCAGCAGCTGGACGACAGGGAGCTCCTACAATGAGCAGTTCTTC. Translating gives CASSWTTGSSYNEQFF.

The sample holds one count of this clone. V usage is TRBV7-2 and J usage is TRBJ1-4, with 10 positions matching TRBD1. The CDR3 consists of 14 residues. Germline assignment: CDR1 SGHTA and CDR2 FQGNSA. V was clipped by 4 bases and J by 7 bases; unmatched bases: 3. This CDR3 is CASSSDRGSEKLFF. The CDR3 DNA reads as TGTGCCAGCAGCTCGGACAGGGGGAGTGAAAAACTGTTTTTT.

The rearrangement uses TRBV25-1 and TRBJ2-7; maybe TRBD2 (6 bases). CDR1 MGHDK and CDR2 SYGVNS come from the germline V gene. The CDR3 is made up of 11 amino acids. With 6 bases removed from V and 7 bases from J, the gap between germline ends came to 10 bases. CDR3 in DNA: TGTGCCAGCAGGAATGGGAGGGAGCAGTACTTC. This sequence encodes CASRNGREQYF.

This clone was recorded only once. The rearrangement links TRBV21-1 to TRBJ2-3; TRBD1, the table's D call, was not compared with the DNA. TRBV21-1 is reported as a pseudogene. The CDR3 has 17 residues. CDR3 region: CASSKALFVEGADTQYF. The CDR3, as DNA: TGTGCCAGCAGCAAAGCGCTTTTTGTCGAAGGGGCAGATACGCAGTATTTT.

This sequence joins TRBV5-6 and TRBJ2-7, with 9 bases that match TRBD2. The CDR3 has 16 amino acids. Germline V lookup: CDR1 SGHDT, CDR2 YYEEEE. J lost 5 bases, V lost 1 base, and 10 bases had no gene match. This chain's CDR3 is CASSLTLAGTHDEQYF. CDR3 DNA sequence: TGTGCCAGCAGCTTGACTCTAGCGGGAACACACGACGAGCAGTACTTC. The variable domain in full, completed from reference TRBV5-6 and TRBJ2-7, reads DAGVTQSPTHLIKTRGQQVTLRCSPKSGHDTVSWYQQALGQGPQFIFQYYEEEERQRGNFPDRFSGHQFPNYSSELNVNALLLGDSALYLCASSLTLAGTHDEQYFGPGTRLTVT.

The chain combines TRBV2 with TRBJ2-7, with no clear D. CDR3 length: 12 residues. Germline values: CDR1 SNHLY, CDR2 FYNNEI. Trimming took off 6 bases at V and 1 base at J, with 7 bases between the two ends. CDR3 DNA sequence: TGTGCCAGCAGGTCCAGGTCCTACGAGCAGTACTTC. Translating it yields CASRSRSYEQYF.

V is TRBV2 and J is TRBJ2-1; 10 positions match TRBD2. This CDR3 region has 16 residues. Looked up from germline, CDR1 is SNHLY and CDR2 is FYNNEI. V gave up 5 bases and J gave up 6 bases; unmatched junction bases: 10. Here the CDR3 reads CASSPRGASGSNEQFF. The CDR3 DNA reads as TGTGCCAGCAGTCCCCGGGGGGCTAGCGGGAGCAATGAGCAGTTCTTC.

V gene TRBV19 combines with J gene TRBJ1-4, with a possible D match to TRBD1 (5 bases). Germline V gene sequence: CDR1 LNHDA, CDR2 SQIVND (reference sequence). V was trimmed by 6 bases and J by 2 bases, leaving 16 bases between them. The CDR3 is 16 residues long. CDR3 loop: CASSMLGAGTNEKLFF. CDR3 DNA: TGTGCCAGTAGCATGCTTGGGGCTGGGACTAATGAAAAACTGTTTTTT.

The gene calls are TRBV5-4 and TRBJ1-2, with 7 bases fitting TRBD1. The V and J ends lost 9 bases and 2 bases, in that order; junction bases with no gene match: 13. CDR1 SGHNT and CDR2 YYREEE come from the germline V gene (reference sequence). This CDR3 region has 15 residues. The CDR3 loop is CATKLGGGQNYGYTF. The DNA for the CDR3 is TGTGCCACCAAGCTTGGAGGGGGACAGAACTATGGCTACACCTTC.

CDR3 protein: CASGTSGRQVDTQYF. The CDR3 region has the DNA TGTGCCAGCGGGACTAGCGGGAGGCAAGTCGATACGCAGTATTTT. The rearrangement joins TRBV2 to TRBJ2-3; the match to TRBD2 covers 15 bases. From germline, CDR1 is SNHLY and CDR2 FYNNEI. This CDR3 region has 15 residues. Losses at the gene ends were 8 bases for V and 6 bases for J; bases not matched to a gene: 6.

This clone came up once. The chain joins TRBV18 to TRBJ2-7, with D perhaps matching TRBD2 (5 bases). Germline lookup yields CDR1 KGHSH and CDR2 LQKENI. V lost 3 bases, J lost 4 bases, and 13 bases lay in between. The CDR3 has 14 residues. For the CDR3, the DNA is TGTGCCAGCTCACCGGGAATGAGGGATTACGAGCAGTACTTC. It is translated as CASSPGMRDYEQYF. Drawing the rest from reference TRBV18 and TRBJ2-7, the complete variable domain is NAGVMQNPRHLVRRRGQEARLRCSPMKGHSHVYWYRQLPEEGLKFMVYLQKENIIDESGMPKERFSAEFPKEGPSILRIQQVVRGDSAAYFCASSPGMRDYEQYFGPGTRLTVT.

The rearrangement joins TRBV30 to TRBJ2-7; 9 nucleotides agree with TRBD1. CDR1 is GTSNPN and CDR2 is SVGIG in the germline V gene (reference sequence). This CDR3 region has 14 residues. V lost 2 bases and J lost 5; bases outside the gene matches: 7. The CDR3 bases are TGTGCCTGGAGTAGGGGACAGGGAACCCACGAGCAGTACTTC. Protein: CAWSRGQGTHEQYF.

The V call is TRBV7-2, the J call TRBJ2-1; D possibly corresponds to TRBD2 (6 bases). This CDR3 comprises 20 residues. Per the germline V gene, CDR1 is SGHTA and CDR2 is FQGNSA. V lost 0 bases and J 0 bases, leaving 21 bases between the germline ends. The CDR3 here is CASSLAGHRRVGISYNEQFF. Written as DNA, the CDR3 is TGTGCCAGCAGCTTAGCTGGACACCGGAGGGTTGGGATCTCCTACAATGAGCAGTTCTTC.

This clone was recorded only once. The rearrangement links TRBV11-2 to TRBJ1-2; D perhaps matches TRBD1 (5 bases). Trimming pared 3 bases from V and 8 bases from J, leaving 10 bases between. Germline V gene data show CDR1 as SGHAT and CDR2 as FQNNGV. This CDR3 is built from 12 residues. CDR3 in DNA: TGTGCCAGCAGCTTGGCAGGGTCCGGCTACACCTTC. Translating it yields CASSLAGSGYTF.

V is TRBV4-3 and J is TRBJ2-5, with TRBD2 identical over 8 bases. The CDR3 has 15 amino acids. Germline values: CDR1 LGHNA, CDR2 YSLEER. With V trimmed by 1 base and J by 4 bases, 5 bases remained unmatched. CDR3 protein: CASSQVTGGGETQYF. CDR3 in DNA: TGCGCCAGCAGCCAAGTAACGGGGGGGGGAGAGACCCAGTACTTC.

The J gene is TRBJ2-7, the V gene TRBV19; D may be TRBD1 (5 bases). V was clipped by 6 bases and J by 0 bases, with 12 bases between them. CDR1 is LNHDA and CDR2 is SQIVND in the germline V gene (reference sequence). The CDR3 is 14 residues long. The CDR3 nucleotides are TGTGCCAGTAGGGGTCGAGACAGCTCCTACGAGCAGTACTTC. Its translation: CASRGRDSSYEQYF. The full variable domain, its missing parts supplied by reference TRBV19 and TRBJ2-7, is DGGITQSPKYLFRKEGQNVTLSCEQNLNHDAMYWYRQDPGQGLRLIYYSQIVNDFQKGDIAEGYSVSREKKESFPLTVTSAQKNPTAFYLCASRGRDSSYEQYFGPGTRLTVT.

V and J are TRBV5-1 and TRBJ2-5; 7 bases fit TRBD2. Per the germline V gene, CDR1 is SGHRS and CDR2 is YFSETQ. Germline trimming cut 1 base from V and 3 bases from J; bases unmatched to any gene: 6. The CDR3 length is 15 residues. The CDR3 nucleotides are TGCGCCAGCAGCTTGCTAATGGGGGGGGAAGAGACCCAGTACTTC. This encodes CASSLLMGGEETQYF.

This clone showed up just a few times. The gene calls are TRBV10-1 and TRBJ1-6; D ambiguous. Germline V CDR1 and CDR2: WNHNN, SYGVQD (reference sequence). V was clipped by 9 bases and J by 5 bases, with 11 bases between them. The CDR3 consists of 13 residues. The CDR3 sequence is CARTLTNNSPLHF. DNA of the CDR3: TGCGCCAGGACTCTAACGAATAATTCACCCCTCCACTTT.

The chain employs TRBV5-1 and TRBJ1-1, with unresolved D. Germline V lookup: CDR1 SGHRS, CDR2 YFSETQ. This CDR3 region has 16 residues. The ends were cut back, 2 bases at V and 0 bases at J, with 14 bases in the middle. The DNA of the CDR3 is TGCGCCAGCAGCTTTTCTGACCTAGGAATGAACACTGAAGCTTTCTTT. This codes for CASSFSDLGMNTEAFF. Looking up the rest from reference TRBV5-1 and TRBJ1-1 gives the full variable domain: KAGVTQTPRYLIKTRGQQVTLSCSPISGHRSVSWYQQTPGQGLQFLFEYFSETQRNKGNFPGRFSGRQFSNSRSEMNVSTLELGDSALYLCASSFSDLGMNTEAFFGQGTRLTVV.

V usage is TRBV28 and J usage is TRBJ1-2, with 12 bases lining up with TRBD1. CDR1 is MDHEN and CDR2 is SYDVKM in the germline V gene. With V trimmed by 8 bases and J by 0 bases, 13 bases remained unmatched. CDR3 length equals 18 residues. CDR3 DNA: TGTGCCAGCCGGGACAGCCGGGGACAGGGGGCGTCTAACTATGGCTACACCTTC. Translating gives CASRDSRGQGASNYGYTF.

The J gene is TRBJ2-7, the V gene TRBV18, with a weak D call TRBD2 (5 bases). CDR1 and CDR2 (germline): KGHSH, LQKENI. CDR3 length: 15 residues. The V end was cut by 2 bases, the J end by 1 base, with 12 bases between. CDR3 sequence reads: CASSPEGLYSYEQYF. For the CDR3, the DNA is TGTGCCAGCTCACCAGAGGGTCTTTATTCCTACGAGCAGTACTTC.

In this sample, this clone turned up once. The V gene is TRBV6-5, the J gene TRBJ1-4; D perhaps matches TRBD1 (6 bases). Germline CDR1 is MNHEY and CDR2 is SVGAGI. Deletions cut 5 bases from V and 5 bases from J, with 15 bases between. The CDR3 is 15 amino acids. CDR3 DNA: TGTGCCAGCAGTACCCTGACAGGCCAGAATGAAAAACTGTTTTTT. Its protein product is CASSTLTGQNEKLFF.

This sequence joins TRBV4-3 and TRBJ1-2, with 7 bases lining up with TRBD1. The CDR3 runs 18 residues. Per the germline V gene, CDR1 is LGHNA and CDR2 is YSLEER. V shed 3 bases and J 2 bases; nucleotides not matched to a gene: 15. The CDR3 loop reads CASSHYTVGTVRNYGYTF. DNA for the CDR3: TGCGCCAGCAGCCACTACACTGTGGGGACAGTAAGGAACTATGGCTACACCTTC.